This T cell receptor (beta chain) was obtained from a study of T cells after yellow fever vaccination. Whole-study results and caveats: A small share of clonotypes appeared in both CD4 and CD8 compartments. Reappearance after the booster was seen for most primary-vaccination clones, at more than 95% CD4 and roughly 90% CD8.

Germline values: CDR1 DFQATT, CDR2 SNEGSKA (reference sequence). This CDR3 contains 14 residues. Trimming removed 4 bases from V and 2 bases from J, with 15 bases in between. TCRdb re-called the 5' RACE reads with MiXCR, one entry per CDR3 protein. This sample has around 120,000 distinct CDR3 sequences, with around 7.2% found just once. This clonotype was observed many times. Its specificity is unknown. The receptor was derived from a man younger than 35 who received the YFV17D yellow fever vaccine. This rearrangement joins TRBV20-1 to TRBJ2-7; D gene uncertain. The sample consisted of CD4+ T cells sorted from PBMCs, taken roughly 47 days after the first yellow fever vaccination. As DNA, the CDR3 is TGCAGTGCTAACCCCCCGGACGGAACCTACGAGCAGTACTTC. The encoded protein is CSANPPDGTYEQYF.